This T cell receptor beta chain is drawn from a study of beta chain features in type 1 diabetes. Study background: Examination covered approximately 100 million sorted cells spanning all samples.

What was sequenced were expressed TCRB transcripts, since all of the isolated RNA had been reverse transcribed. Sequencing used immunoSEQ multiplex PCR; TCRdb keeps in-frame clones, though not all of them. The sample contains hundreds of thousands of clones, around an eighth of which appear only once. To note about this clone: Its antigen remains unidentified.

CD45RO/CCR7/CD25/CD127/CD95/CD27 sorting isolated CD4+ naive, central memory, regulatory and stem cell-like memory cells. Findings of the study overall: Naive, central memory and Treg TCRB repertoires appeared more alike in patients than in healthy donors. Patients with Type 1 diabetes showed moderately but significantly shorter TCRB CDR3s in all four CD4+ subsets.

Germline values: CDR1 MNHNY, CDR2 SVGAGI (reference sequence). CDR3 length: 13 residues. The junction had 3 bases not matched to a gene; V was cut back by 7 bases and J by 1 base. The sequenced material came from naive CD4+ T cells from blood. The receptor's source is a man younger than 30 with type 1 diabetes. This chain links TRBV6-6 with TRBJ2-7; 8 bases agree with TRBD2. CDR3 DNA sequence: TGTGCCAGCACGGCGGGAGGATCCTACGAGCAGTACTTC. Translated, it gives CASTAGGSYEQYF.